The 19 T cell receptor beta chains reported below all come from one sample, sequenced in a study of beta chain features in type 1 diabetes. Expressed TCRB transcripts were sequenced, since all the RNA that had been isolated was reverse transcribed. The method was immunoSEQ multiplex PCR; TCRdb's version includes in-frame clones alone and lacks a portion of them. The repertoire holds 150,000 or so clones, about 50% seen once, with 0.42% in the top ten. The sample comprised Tregs from blood. These TCRs come from a man younger than 35 in good health.

J is TRBJ2-6 and V is TRBV2, with TRBD1 matching 7 bases. The CDR3 consists of 16 residues. CDR1 is SNHLY and CDR2 is FYNNEI in the germline V gene. The V gene end was trimmed by 10 bases and the J gene end by 3 bases; junction bases not matched to a gene: 12. The CDR3 sequence: CATTRQGRFGANVLTF. The CDR3 coding sequence is TGTGCCACCACTAGACAGGGTCGGTTTGGGGCCAACGTCCTGACTTTC.

V and J are TRBV28 and TRBJ1-1, with TRBD1 matching 9 bases. CDR3 length: 16 residues. Germline values: CDR1 MDHEN, CDR2 SYDVKM. V gave up 4 bases and J gave up 4 bases; unmatched junction bases: 10. Here the CDR3 DNA reads TGTGCCAGCAGTTCTAGTCCCGGGACAGGGAGCACTGAAGCTTTCTTT. It codes for CASSSSPGTGSTEAFF.

The rearrangement links TRBV18 to TRBJ2-7, with TRBD2 matching 7 bases. The CDR3 has 14 amino acids. The V gene end was trimmed by 6 bases and the J gene end by 2 bases; junction bases not matched to a gene: 7. Germline lookup yields CDR1 KGHSH and CDR2 LQKENI. The CDR3 loop reads CASSPGGSTYEQYF. The CDR3 DNA reads TGTGCCAGCTCTCCGGGAGGATCCACCTACGAGCAGTACTTC. Full variable domain (outside the CDR3, taken from reference TRBV18 and TRBJ2-7): NAGVMQNPRHLVRRRGQEARLRCSPMKGHSHVYWYRQLPEEGLKFMVYLQKENIIDESGMPKERFSAEFPKEGPSILRIQQVVRGDSAAYFCASSPGGSTYEQYFGPGTRLTVT.

This clone was counted only a few times. J is TRBJ2-1 and V is TRBV7-2, with TRBD2 as a possible D gene (5 bases). V lost 2 bases, J lost 7 bases, and 6 bases lay in between. The CDR3 loop spans 12 amino acids. Germline CDR1 reads SGHTA; CDR2 reads FQGNSA. Here the CDR3 reads CASSLTGNEQFF. CDR3 DNA: TGTGCCAGCAGCTTAACGGGAAATGAGCAGTTCTTC.

The chain combines TRBV7-2 with TRBJ1-5; the match to TRBD1 covers 8 bases. Germline V CDR1 and CDR2: SGHTA, FQGNSA. The CDR3 has 14 amino acids. Trimming at V came to 5 bases and at J to 4 bases, leaving 4 bases not matched to a gene. CDR3 sequence: CASSPRQGNQPQHF. The CDR3 nucleotides are TGTGCCAGCAGCCCCCGACAGGGGAATCAGCCCCAGCATTTT.

The gene calls are TRBV2 and TRBJ1-1; maybe TRBD1 (5 bases). Germline V gene lookup returns CDR1 SNHLY and CDR2 FYNNEI. CDR3 size: 16 residues. Trimming took 7 bases from V and 3 from J, leaving 21 bases between them. The chain's CDR3 is CASKSGRPVVDTEAFF. Written as DNA, the CDR3 is TGTGCCAGCAAGTCAGGGAGGCCGGTCGTGGACACTGAAGCTTTCTTT.

V gene TRBV27 combines with J gene TRBJ2-1; D perhaps matches TRBD2 (6 bases). CDR3 size: 18 residues. Trimming removed 10 bases from V and 7 bases from J, with 32 bases in between. Germline-derived CDR1 and CDR2 are MNHEY and SMNVEV (reference sequence). The CDR3 sequence: CATGWYRDSILPMNEQFF. CDR3 coding DNA: TGTGCCACCGGCTGGTATAGGGACTCGATTCTTCCAATGAATGAGCAGTTCTTC.

The chain employs TRBV19 and TRBJ1-1; D perhaps matches TRBD1 (5 bases). There are 13 residues in the CDR3. Germline V gene lookup returns CDR1 LNHDA and CDR2 SQIVND (reference sequence). Between the trimmed V and J ends, which lost 6 bases and 1 base, there was a span of 9 bases. This CDR3 reads CASSTQGNTEAFF. The CDR3 region has the DNA TGTGCCAGTAGCACCCAGGGGAACACTGAAGCTTTCTTT.

The V gene is TRBV9, the J gene TRBJ2-1, with 10 nucleotides matching TRBD2. The CDR3 has 14 residues. Trimming at V came to 3 bases and at J to 9 bases, leaving 6 bases not matched to a gene. Germline V lookup: CDR1 SGDLS, CDR2 YYNGEE. The DNA for the CDR3 is TGTGCCAGCAGCGACCCCGGGACTAGCGTTGAGCAGTTCTTC. It is translated as CASSDPGTSVEQFF.

The CDR3 reads CASSLLAGMNTEAFF. The CDR3 DNA follows: TGTGCCAGCAGTTTATTAGCAGGGATGAACACTGAAGCTTTCTTT. The rearrangement links TRBV27 to TRBJ1-1; D possibly corresponds to TRBD1 (5 bases). Germline V gene lookup returns CDR1 MNHEY and CDR2 SMNVEV (reference sequence). The CDR3 length is 15 residues. Trimming took 1 base from V and 0 from J, leaving 9 bases between them.

This clone was found a few times. The chain joins TRBV18 to TRBJ2-7, with a tentative D call TRBD1 (6 bases). Trimming removed 3 bases from V and 0 bases from J, with 12 bases in between. The V gene's germline CDR1 is KGHSH and CDR2 LQKENI. The CDR3 has 15 residues. Here the CDR3 reads CASSPQPDSSYEQYF. The CDR3 bases are TGTGCCAGCTCACCGCAACCGGACAGCTCCTACGAGCAGTACTTC. Looking up the rest from reference TRBV18 and TRBJ2-7 gives the full variable domain: NAGVMQNPRHLVRRRGQEARLRCSPMKGHSHVYWYRQLPEEGLKFMVYLQKENIIDESGMPKERFSAEFPKEGPSILRIQQVVRGDSAAYFCASSPQPDSSYEQYFGPGTRLTVT.

The gene calls are TRBV6-5 and TRBJ2-2; the match to TRBD1 covers 10 bases. The CDR3 totals 14 residues. Germline assignment: CDR1 MNHEY and CDR2 SVGAGI. V lost 6 bases to trimming and J lost 4 bases; unmatched junction nucleotides: 2. The chain's CDR3 is CASRGQGFTGELFF. DNA for the CDR3: TGTGCCAGCAGGGGACAGGGGTTCACCGGGGAGCTGTTTTTT.

V and J are TRBV10-3 and TRBJ1-4; D ambiguous. The V end was cut by 0 bases, the J end by 5 bases, with 13 bases between. CDR1 is ENHRY and CDR2 is SYGVKD in the germline V gene. CDR3 length: 16 amino acids. The CDR3: CAISESTRGTNEKLFF. For the CDR3, the DNA is TGTGCCATCAGTGAGTCGACTCGGGGTACCAATGAAAAACTGTTTTTT.

This sequence joins TRBV5-6 and TRBJ1-2, with D tentatively TRBD1 (5 bases). Trimming took off 4 bases at V and 8 bases at J, with 12 bases between the two ends. CDR3 length equals 12 residues. Per germline, CDR1 SGHDT and CDR2 YYEEEE. The chain's CDR3 is CASSPGSFGYTF. CDR3 sequence (DNA): TGTGCCAGCAGCCCAGGGTCTTTCGGCTACACCTTC. Supplemented by reference TRBV5-6 and TRBJ1-2, the full variable domain reads DAGVTQSPTHLIKTRGQQVTLRCSPKSGHDTVSWYQQALGQGPQFIFQYYEEEERQRGNFPDRFSGHQFPNYSSELNVNALLLGDSALYLCASSPGSFGYTFGSGTRLTVV.

The chain recombines TRBV9 with TRBJ1-4, with 9 bases lining up with TRBD1. This CDR3 has 15 amino acids. Losses at the gene ends were 2 bases for V and 4 bases for J; bases not matched to a gene: 3. Germline lookup yields CDR1 SGDLS and CDR2 YYNGEE. The CDR3 coding sequence is TGTGCCAGCAGCGTCCGGGACAGGGATAATGAAAAACTGTTTTTT. Translation gives CASSVRDRDNEKLFF.

This rearrangement joins TRBV15 to TRBJ2-5, with D perhaps matching TRBD1 (5 bases). The V gene lost 0 bases and the J gene lost 0 bases, with 8 bases spanning the gap. Germline loops: CDR1 LNHNV, CDR2 YYDKDF (reference sequence). This CDR3 has 15 amino acids. CDR3 DNA sequence: TGTGCCACCAGCAGAGATCGACAGAACCAAGAGACCCAGTACTTC. Protein product: CATSRDRQNQETQYF.

The CDR3, as DNA: TGTGCCAGTAGTCCAAGTTCCGCTAGCGGAGAGGTCTACGAGCAGTACTTC. Protein sequence: CASSPSSASGEVYEQYF. The rearrangement uses TRBV19 and TRBJ2-7; 7 bases are a match to TRBD2. Looked up from germline, CDR1 is LNHDA and CDR2 is SQIVND (reference sequence). V was pared by 5 bases and J by 3 bases, with 16 bases of the junction left unmatched. The CDR3 is 17 amino acids.

The V call is TRBV19, the J call TRBJ2-5; a possible D gene is TRBD1 (5 bases). Trimming took off 0 bases at V and 5 bases at J, with 13 bases between the two ends. CDR1 is LNHDA and CDR2 is SQIVND in the germline V gene (reference sequence). There are 15 residues in the CDR3. This chain's CDR3 is CASSIDKWGVETQYF. Here the CDR3 DNA reads TGTGCCAGTAGTATAGATAAGTGGGGCGTTGAGACCCAGTACTTC.

The CDR3 DNA follows: TGCGCCAGCAGTACGGGGGGGGGCTACAATGAGCAGTTCTTC. Translation: CASSTGGGYNEQFF. The chain links TRBV5-1 to TRBJ2-1; 8 bases align to TRBD2. This CDR3 region has 14 residues. The V gene's germline CDR1 is SGHRS and CDR2 YFSETQ. After removal of 5 bases from V and 3 bases from J, the junction contained 4 bases not matched to a gene.